This passage covers 8 T cell receptor beta chains from one sample sequenced in a study of blood T cell repertoires in COVID-19. Measured with immunoSEQ multiplex PCR; TCRdb has only the in-frame clones, and not every one. The sample has 140,000 or so clones; roughly 87% are singletons. Sequenced input: peripheral blood. The source is a woman in her 50s with acute or convalescent COVID-19.

CDR3 protein: CASSSEVFGGGYGYTF. CDR3 nucleotide sequence: TGCGCCAGCAGCTCCGAGGTTTTTGGGGGAGGGTATGGCTACACCTTC. The rearrangement joins TRBV5-1 to TRBJ1-2; D is perhaps TRBD1 (5 bases). The CDR3 consists of 16 residues. Deletions cut 3 bases from V and 5 bases from J, with 20 bases between. Germline-derived CDR1 and CDR2 are SGHRS and YFSETQ.

This clone was found once. The DNA for the CDR3 is TGTGCCAGCAGACCCGACAGGGGCCGCGCGGAGACCCAGTACTTC. Its translation: CASRPDRGRAETQYF. The chain has TRBV6-5 and TRBJ2-5; 8 positions agree with TRBD1. This CDR3 comprises 15 residues. V was clipped by 6 bases and J by 5 bases; unmatched bases: 11. The V gene's germline CDR1 is MNHEY and CDR2 SVGAGI.

DNA of the CDR3: TGTGCCAGCACCGCGACGGGCTCCTACGAGCAGTACTTC. The encoded protein is CASTATGSYEQYF. The chain links TRBV11-2 to TRBJ2-7; D call uncertain. This CDR3 has 13 amino acids. The V gene's germline CDR1 is SGHAT and CDR2 FQNNGV. V lost 7 bases and J 0 bases, leaving 10 bases between the germline ends.

A single count supports this clone. The chain is built from TRBV5-1 and TRBJ2-2; possible D gene TRBD1, 5 bases. Germline V lookup: CDR1 SGHRS, CDR2 YFSETQ. V lost 0 bases, J lost 4 bases, and 13 bases lay in between. This CDR3 has 16 amino acids. The CDR3 region has the DNA TGCGCCAGCAGCTTGGTACCCCAGGGCATCACCGGGGAGCTGTTTTTT. Its protein is CASSLVPQGITGELFF.

This clone appeared a few times. The CDR3 loop is CASSQAPGTVVYYEQYF. The CDR3 nucleotides read TGCGCCAGCAGCCAAGCTCCCGGGACAGTGGTCTACTACGAGCAGTACTTC. The rearrangement joins TRBV4-1 to TRBJ2-7, with 7 bases identical to TRBD1. The germline CDR1 and CDR2 sequences are MGHRA and YSYEKL. J lost 3 bases, V lost 1 base, and 12 bases had no gene match. The CDR3 has 17 residues.

The chain recombines TRBV5-4 with TRBJ2-1; TRBD2 matches 8 bases. The length of the CDR3 is 16 residues. Trimming at V came to 4 bases and at J to 3 bases, leaving 9 bases not matched to a gene. Germline V gene sequence: CDR1 SGHNT, CDR2 YYREEE (reference sequence). As DNA, the CDR3 is TGTGCCAGCAGCAAAAGCGGGAGTGGGGGCTACAATGAGCAGTTCTTC. It encodes CASSKSGSGGYNEQFF.

This sequence joins TRBV5-1 and TRBJ2-1; 13 positions agree with TRBD2. The germline V gene encodes CDR1 SGHRS and CDR2 YFSETQ. The CDR3 totals 15 residues. Trimming took 4 bases from V and 5 from J; bases not matched to a gene: 3. The CDR3 sequence is CASSGTSGNDNEQFF. CDR3 DNA sequence: TGCGCCAGCAGCGGGACTAGCGGGAACGACAATGAGCAGTTCTTC.

This clone was found once. The V call is TRBV7-9, the J call TRBJ2-2, with 7 bases that match TRBD1. Losses at the gene ends were 5 bases for V and 5 bases for J; bases not matched to a gene: 2. CDR1 and CDR2 from the germline V gene are SEHNR and FQNEAQ (reference sequence). This CDR3 is 13 amino acids long. Here the CDR3 reads CASSLTGTGELFF. The CDR3 coding sequence is TGTGCCAGCAGCCTGACAGGGACCGGGGAGCTGTTTTTT.